Detailed here is one TCR beta chain. The assay was immunoSEQ multiplex PCR, and TCRdb's table has in-frame clones only and misses some. The sample records about 380,000 clones, 95% to 97% being singletons. This sample is drawn from a study of shared clonotypes between healthy human individuals. Germline V gene lookup returns CDR1 MNHNS and CDR2 SASEGT. This CDR3 has 15 amino acids. J lost 5 bases, V lost 2 bases, and 5 bases had no gene match. This clonotype was sampled from a man aged 30 to 39 in good health. Sequenced material: memory CD8+ T cells sorted from blood. Stated subset: CD45RO+ cells pooled with CCR7-negative TemRA cells. The gene calls are TRBV6-1 and TRBJ2-5; 10 nucleotides line up with TRBD1. CDR3 region: CASSETGQGLETQYF. Here the CDR3 DNA reads TGTGCCAGCAGTGAAACGGGACAGGGGCTTGAGACCCAGTACTTC.